This TCR beta chain originates from a study of T cell responses to AZD1222 COVID-19 vaccine. Findings of the study overall: Females made up more of the donors, who were largely white British, and clonal diversity may have come out too low. Among vaccine-associated CD4 TCRs, coverage spanned spike, with dominance at 160-218 and 743-854. Unmutated variant regions are reportedly targeted by nearly half of spike-specific TCRs.

Germline CDR1 MDHEN, CDR2 SYDVKM. V trimming: 5 bases; J trimming: 7 bases; junction bases outside the gene matches: 11. This CDR3 has 15 residues. TCRdb's table, derived via immunoSEQ multiplex PCR, lists solely in-frame clones and lacks some. Of approximately 120,000 clones in the sample, around 92% were seen once. Points on this clone: No antigen is known for it.

The gene calls are TRBV28 and TRBJ1-5; TRBD1 matches 7 bases. The sequence derives from an adult in good health. The material was peripheral blood, obtained on day 0 of AZD1222 vaccination. CDR3 nucleotide sequence: TGTGCCAGCAGTCCCAGGGGGGGCGGGATGCAGCCCCAGCATTTT. It codes for CASSPRGGGMQPQHF.